The sequence of this T cell receptor (beta chain) was determined in a study of PD-1 blockade in classical Hodgkin lymphoma. The data were produced by immunoSEQ multiplex PCR, yet TCRdb's version contains in-frame clones alone and is incomplete. The sample includes several thousand clones, roughly 60% of them seen just once. Specified time point: cycle 4 day 1 (C4D1), after less than seven weeks of nivolumab. Each patient's relapse followed autologous stem cell transplantation, and brentuximab vedotin exposure varied. Investigators obtained CD8+ T cells from thawed PBMCs by magnetic negative selection. Study-wide results and limits: Anyone who began nivolumab under 1 year after ASCT was excluded. Sources of repertoire differences remain undefined, possibly disease activity or prior therapy.

This clone was seen a handful of times. Its antigen is unidentified. The sample here was CD8+ T cells from blood, taken before the fourth cycle of nivolumab. The sequence derives from a human donor with classical Hodgkin lymphoma.

The CDR3 here is CASSLTSGGYEQYF. Written as DNA, the CDR3 is TGTGCCAGCAGTTTAACTAGCGGGGGCTACGAGCAGTACTTC. The chain has TRBV27 and TRBJ2-7, with 11 bases that match TRBD2. The germline V gene encodes CDR1 MNHEY and CDR2 SMNVEV (reference sequence). With 2 bases clipped from V and 3 bases from J, the junction kept 0 bases outside the gene matches. CDR3 length equals 14 residues.